This TCR beta chain was documented in a study of OX40 agonist ivuxolimab in advanced cancers. Trimming took 4 bases from V and 0 from J, leaving 19 bases between them. The CDR3 loop spans 17 amino acids. From germline, CDR1 is SEHNR and CDR2 FQNEAQ (reference sequence). Details on this clone: Its cognate antigen is unknown.

Blood got drawn at baseline, again on cycle 4 day 1, and then on cycle 7 day 1. Study-level findings and limits: CD8+ T cells averaged more expanded clones than CD4+.

Some clones are missing from TCRdb's copy, which holds only in-frame ones; the method was immunoSEQ multiplex PCR. The sample carries about 98,000 clones, 70% to 90% recorded once. The clonotype was recovered from an adult with an advanced solid tumor such as melanoma, head and neck, liver or kidney cancer. This specimen was CD4+ or CD8+ T cells sorted from blood, taken in a trial of the OX40 agonist ivuxolimab. The rearrangement joins TRBV7-9 to TRBJ2-7; the D gene is possibly TRBD1 (6 bases). The DNA for the CDR3 is TGTGCCAGCAGCTCCACAGATGGACAGTTTCCCTCCTACGAGCAGTACTTC. It translates to CASSSTDGQFPSYEQYF.